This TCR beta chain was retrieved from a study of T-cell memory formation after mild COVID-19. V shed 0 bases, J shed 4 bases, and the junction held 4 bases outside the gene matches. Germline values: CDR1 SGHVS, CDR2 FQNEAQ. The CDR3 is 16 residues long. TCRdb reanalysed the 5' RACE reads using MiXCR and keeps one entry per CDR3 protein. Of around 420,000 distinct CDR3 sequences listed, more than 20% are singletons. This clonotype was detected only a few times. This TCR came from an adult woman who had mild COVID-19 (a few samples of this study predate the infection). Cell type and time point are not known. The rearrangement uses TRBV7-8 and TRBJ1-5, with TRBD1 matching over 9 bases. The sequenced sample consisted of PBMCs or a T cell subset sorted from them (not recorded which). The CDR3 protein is CASSLAEGTGNQPQHF. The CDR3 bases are TGTGCCAGCAGCTTAGCGGAGGGGACAGGGAATCAGCCCCAGCATTTT.